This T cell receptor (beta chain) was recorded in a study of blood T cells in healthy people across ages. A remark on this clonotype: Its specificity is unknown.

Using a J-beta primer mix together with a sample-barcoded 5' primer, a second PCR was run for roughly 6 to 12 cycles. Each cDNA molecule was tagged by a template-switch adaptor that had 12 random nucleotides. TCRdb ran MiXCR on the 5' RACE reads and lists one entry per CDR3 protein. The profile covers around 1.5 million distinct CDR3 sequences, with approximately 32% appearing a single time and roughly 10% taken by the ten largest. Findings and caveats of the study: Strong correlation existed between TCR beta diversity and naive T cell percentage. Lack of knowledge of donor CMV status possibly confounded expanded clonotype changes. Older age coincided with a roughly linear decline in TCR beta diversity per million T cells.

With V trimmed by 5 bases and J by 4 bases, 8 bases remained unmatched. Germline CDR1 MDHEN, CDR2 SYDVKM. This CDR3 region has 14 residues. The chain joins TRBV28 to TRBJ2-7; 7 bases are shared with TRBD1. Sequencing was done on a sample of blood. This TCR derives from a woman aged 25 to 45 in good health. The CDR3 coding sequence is TGTGCCAGCAGTGTCGTTTCGGGACAGTACGAGCAGTACTTC. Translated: CASSVVSGQYEQYF.